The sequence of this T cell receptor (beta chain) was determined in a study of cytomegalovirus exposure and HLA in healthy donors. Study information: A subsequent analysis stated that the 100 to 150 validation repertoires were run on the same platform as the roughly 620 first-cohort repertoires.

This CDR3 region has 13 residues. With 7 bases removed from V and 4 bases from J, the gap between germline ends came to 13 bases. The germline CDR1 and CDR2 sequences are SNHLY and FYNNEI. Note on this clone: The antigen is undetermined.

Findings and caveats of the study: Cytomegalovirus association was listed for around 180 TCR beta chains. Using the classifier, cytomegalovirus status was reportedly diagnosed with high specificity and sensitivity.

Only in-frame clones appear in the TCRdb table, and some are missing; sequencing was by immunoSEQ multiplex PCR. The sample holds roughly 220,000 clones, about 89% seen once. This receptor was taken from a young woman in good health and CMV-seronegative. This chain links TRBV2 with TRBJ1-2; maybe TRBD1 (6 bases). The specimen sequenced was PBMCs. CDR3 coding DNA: TGTGCCAGCAACCAAGGACAGCCCTATGGCTACACCTTC. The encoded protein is CASNQGQPYGYTF.